The 32 T cell receptor beta chains below all came from one sample that was sequenced in a study of OX40 agonist ivuxolimab in advanced cancers. Measured with immunoSEQ multiplex PCR; TCRdb has only the in-frame clones, and not every one. Counted here are 41,000 or so clones, roughly 80% occurring once; the ten biggest clones make up about two fifths. The material was CD4+ or CD8+ T cells sorted from blood, obtained in a trial of the OX40 agonist ivuxolimab. These receptors were obtained from an adult with an advanced solid tumor such as melanoma, head and neck, liver or kidney cancer.

In this sample, this clone turned up a few times. The chain employs TRBV11-3 and TRBJ1-1; D may be TRBD1 (5 bases). V lost 1 base and J 1 base, leaving 7 bases between the germline ends. CDR1 is SGHNT and CDR2 is YENEEA in the germline V gene. The CDR3 has 14 residues. This CDR3 reads CASSLGRGNTEAFF. For the CDR3, the DNA is TGTGCCAGCAGCTTAGGTAGGGGGAACACTGAAGCTTTCTTT.

The V and J genes are TRBV7-6 and TRBJ1-3, with a possible D match to TRBD1 (6 bases). The V and J ends lost 1 base and 2 bases respectively, with 9 bases between them. The CDR3 spans 15 residues. The germline gives CDR1 SGHVS, CDR2 FNYEAQ. The CDR3 coding sequence is TGTGCCAGCAGCTTAGGACAGGCACCTGGAAACACCATATATTTT. Translation gives CASSLGQAPGNTIYF.

This chain connects TRBV6-5 to TRBJ2-7; a weak D match, TRBD1 (6 bases). Trimming pared 1 base from V and 3 bases from J, leaving 10 bases between. This CDR3 is 14 amino acids long. Germline CDR1 MNHEY, CDR2 SVGAGI. CDR3 DNA sequence: TGTGCCAGCAGTTACTGGGACACGAGCTACGAGCAGTACTTC. It encodes CASSYWDTSYEQYF.

This clone was seen just once. V is TRBV19 and J is TRBJ1-5; D uncertain. Germline CDR1 and CDR2: LNHDA and SQIVND (reference sequence). Trimming stripped 2 bases from V and 4 bases from J, with 6 bases between. The CDR3 runs to 13 residues. DNA for the CDR3: TGTGCCAGTAGTATAAGGATTAATCAGCCCCAGCATTTT. Residues: CASSIRINQPQHF.

This chain joins TRBV12-5 and TRBJ1-1; D not resolved. Germline-derived CDR1 and CDR2 are LGHNT and FRNRAP. CDR3 length equals 12 residues. V was cut by 7 bases and J by 3 bases, with 9 bases left in between. CDR3 coding DNA: TGTGCTAGTGCTCTCCCGGACACTGAAGCTTTCTTT. Translation gives CASALPDTEAFF.

V usage is TRBV2 and J usage is TRBJ1-2; D gene ambiguous. Between the trimmed V and J ends, which lost 0 bases and 0 bases, there was a span of 8 bases. CDR1 and CDR2 (germline): SNHLY, FYNNEI. The length of the CDR3 is 15 residues. CDR3 coding DNA: TGTGCCAGCAGTGAAGCGCGCTTGGCTAACTATGGCTACACCTTC. Translating gives CASSEARLANYGYTF.

This clone was seen only a few times. The chain has TRBV5-1 and TRBJ2-1; 14 positions agree with TRBD2. Trimming took 4 bases from V and 6 from J; bases not matched to a gene: 3. The CDR3 runs to 15 residues. Germline V gene data show CDR1 as SGHRS and CDR2 as YFSETQ. CDR3 region: CASSPGTSGSNEQFF. The CDR3 bases are TGCGCCAGCAGCCCCGGGACTAGCGGGAGCAATGAGCAGTTCTTC. Together with reference TRBV5-1 and TRBJ2-1, the CDR3 gives the full variable domain: KAGVTQTPRYLIKTRGQQVTLSCSPISGHRSVSWYQQTPGQGLQFLFEYFSETQRNKGNFPGRFSGRQFSNSRSEMNVSTLELGDSALYLCASSPGTSGSNEQFFGPGTRLTVL.

This chain uses TRBV14 with TRBJ2-7; TRBD1 is a possible D gene (7 bases). This CDR3 spans 16 amino acids. Germline V CDR1 and CDR2: SGHDN, FVKESK. V gave up 2 bases and J gave up 3 bases, with 17 bases separating them. The CDR3: CASSQRLRQGLYEQYF. The DNA of the CDR3 is TGTGCCAGCAGCCAACGACTCCGACAGGGACTCTACGAGCAGTACTTC.

The chain uses TRBV7-2 and TRBJ2-3, with D tentatively TRBD2 (6 bases). The CDR3 is 15 residues long. The germline V gene has CDR1 SGHTA and CDR2 FQGNSA. The ends were cut back, 3 bases at V and 2 bases at J, with 12 bases in the middle. In DNA form, the CDR3 reads TGTGCCAGCAGCTTGCGGGACGTTTACACAGATACGCAGTATTTT. This gives the protein CASSLRDVYTDTQYF.

The chain is built from TRBV28 and TRBJ1-1; TRBD1 agrees at 12 bases. There are 13 residues in the CDR3. V lost 7 bases, J lost 11 bases, and 8 bases stayed unmatched. Germline CDR1 MDHEN, CDR2 SYDVKM. For the CDR3, the DNA is TGTGCCAGCACGGGACAGGGGGCGATTACGGCTTTCTTT. Translated: CASTGQGAITAFF.

This chain uses TRBV7-3 with TRBJ1-2; no clear D gene. The CDR3 extends over 13 amino acids. Germline assignment: CDR1 SGHTA and CDR2 FQGTGA. With 5 bases removed from V and 6 bases from J, the gap between germline ends came to 13 bases. The CDR3 DNA follows: TGTGCCAGCAGCCCCGGGCCTAGAGATGGCTACACCTTC. Translated, it gives CASSPGPRDGYTF.

This clone was detected only once. The chain is built from TRBV6-1 and TRBJ1-2; TRBD1 might be the D (5 bases). The CDR3 has 11 residues. The V end lost 8 bases, the J end lost 4 bases, and 8 bases lay between the germline ends. CDR1 and CDR2 from the germline V gene are MNHNS and SASEGT. The CDR3 DNA reads as TGTGCCAGCGGGGGAAGCTATGGCTACACCTTC. It encodes CASGGSYGYTF.

The chain recombines TRBV18 with TRBJ2-2; possibly TRBD2 for D (6 bases). The CDR3 loop spans 16 amino acids. Germline V CDR1 and CDR2: KGHSH, LQKENI. V dropped 6 bases and J dropped 0 bases, with 14 bases sitting between them. The CDR3 is CASSRTGGTNTGELFF. The CDR3 DNA reads as TGTGCCAGCTCCAGAACTGGGGGGACGAACACCGGGGAGCTGTTTTTT.

J is TRBJ2-3 and V is TRBV19, with 9 bases matching TRBD2. Per germline, CDR1 LNHDA and CDR2 SQIVND (reference sequence). The junction had 8 bases not matched to a gene; V was cut back by 5 bases and J by 2 bases. The CDR3 runs to 16 residues. In nucleotides, the CDR3 is TGTGCCAGTAGTTCTCGGACTAGCGACCCCACAGATACGCAGTATTTT. Amino acid sequence: CASSSRTSDPTDTQYF. The variable domain in full, completed from reference TRBV19 and TRBJ2-3, reads DGGITQSPKYLFRKEGQNVTLSCEQNLNHDAMYWYRQDPGQGLRLIYYSQIVNDFQKGDIAEGYSVSREKKESFPLTVTSAQKNPTAFYLCASSSRTSDPTDTQYFGPGTRLTVL.

The chain joins TRBV5-1 to TRBJ2-2; weak D call: TRBD2 (5 bases). CDR1 and CDR2 from the germline V gene are SGHRS and YFSETQ. Trimming stripped 2 bases from V and 1 base from J, with 9 bases between. This CDR3 spans 15 amino acids. CDR3 nucleotides: TGCGCCAGCAGCTTCGGGGTAATGAACACCGGGGAGCTGTTTTTT. It is translated as CASSFGVMNTGELFF.

This chain links TRBV5-1 with TRBJ2-1; 9 nucleotides match TRBD2. From germline, CDR1 is SGHRS and CDR2 YFSETQ. J was trimmed by 3 bases and V by 4 bases; bases with no gene match: 8. The CDR3 is made up of 16 amino acids. In DNA form, the CDR3 reads TGCGCCAGCAGCCCGCGGACTAGCGACCTCTACAATGAGCAGTTCTTC. Its protein is CASSPRTSDLYNEQFF.

This sequence joins TRBV5-1 and TRBJ1-3; tentatively, D is TRBD1 (5 bases). V lost 4 bases and J lost 0, with 14 bases in between. The CDR3 sequence is 16 residues long. Germline CDR1 reads SGHRS; CDR2 reads YFSETQ. The CDR3 sequence is CASSNDRAVSGNTIYF. CDR3 DNA sequence: TGCGCCAGCAGCAACGACAGAGCGGTCTCTGGAAACACCATATATTTT.

The chain couples TRBV9 to TRBJ2-2; D gene ambiguous. Trimming took off 1 base at V and 2 bases at J, with 3 bases between the two ends. CDR3 size: 13 residues. CDR1 is SGDLS, CDR2 YYNGEE, per germline. The DNA for the CDR3 is TGTGCCAGCAGCGTATCAAACACCGGGGAGCTGTTTTTT. Amino acid sequence: CASSVSNTGELFF. The entire variable domain, with the rest obtained from reference TRBV9 and TRBJ2-2, is as follows: DSGVTQTPKHLITATGQRVTLRCSPRSGDLSVYWYQQSLDQGLQFLIQYYNGEERAKGNILERFSAQQFPDLHSELNLSSLELGDSALYFCASSVSNTGELFFGEGSRLTVL.

The V and J genes are TRBV18 and TRBJ1-3; D is unclear. The CDR3 is 17 residues long. Trimming removed 0 bases at V and 0 bases at J, with 12 bases between. Germline V lookup: CDR1 KGHSH, CDR2 LQKENI. The CDR3 loop is CASSPPRNSLSGNTIYF. The CDR3 DNA sequence: TGTGCCAGCTCACCACCGAGGAACAGCCTCTCTGGAAACACCATATATTTT.

The rearrangement joins TRBV9 to TRBJ2-2, with D perhaps matching TRBD2 (7 bases). There are 14 residues in the CDR3. The V end was cut by 5 bases, the J end by 4 bases, with 12 bases between. Germline V gene data show CDR1 as SGDLS and CDR2 as YYNGEE. CDR3 amino acids: CASRAGASTGELFF. The CDR3 DNA reads TGTGCCAGCAGGGCGGGGGCGTCCACCGGGGAGCTGTTTTTT. Based on the CDR3 plus reference TRBV9 and TRBJ2-2, the full variable domain is DSGVTQTPKHLITATGQRVTLRCSPRSGDLSVYWYQQSLDQGLQFLIQYYNGEERAKGNILERFSAQQFPDLHSELNLSSLELGDSALYFCASRAGASTGELFFGEGSRLTVL.

This chain joins TRBV7-3 and TRBJ2-5, with D possibly TRBD2 on 7 matching bases. The CDR3 is made up of 15 amino acids. Germline CDR1 reads SGHTA; CDR2 reads FQGTGA. V was pared by 1 base and J by 5 bases, with 14 bases between. In DNA, the CDR3 is TGTGCCAGCAGCTTAATCGGCGGGGGCTGGGAGACCCAGTACTTC. This codes for CASSLIGGGWETQYF. The whole variable domain, remainder taken from reference TRBV7-3 and TRBJ2-5, is GAGVSQTPSNKVTEKGKYVELRCDPISGHTALYWYRQSLGQGPEFLIYFQGTGAADDSGLPNDRFFAVRPEGSVSTLKIQRTERGDSAVYLCASSLIGGGWETQYFGPGTRLLVL.

The chain combines TRBV7-9 with TRBJ2-5; a weak D match, TRBD1 (7 bases). The V and J ends lost 5 bases and 9 bases respectively, with 13 bases between them. Germline-derived CDR1 and CDR2 are SEHNR and FQNEAQ (reference sequence). The CDR3 length is 12 residues. For the CDR3, the DNA is TGTGCCAGCAGCACCCCCAGGGGGGCCCAGTACTTC. Its protein product is CASSTPRGAQYF.

This chain uses TRBV6-4 with TRBJ2-7; D is uncertain. The V gene's germline CDR1 is MRHNA and CDR2 SNTAGT. V was trimmed by 4 bases and J by 8 bases, leaving 12 bases between them. The CDR3 totals 12 residues. CDR3 amino acids: CASSVRRIQQYF. The CDR3 DNA is TGTGCCAGCAGTGTCCGGCGCATTCAGCAGTACTTC.

The chain carries TRBV13 and TRBJ2-7, with 7 bases aligning to TRBD2. This CDR3 region has 21 residues. CDR1 is PRHDT, CDR2 FYEKMQ, per germline (reference sequence). Trimming cost V 4 bases and J 3 bases; bases outside gene matches: 27. CDR3 in amino acids: CASSSQGFGGTTPETYYEQYF. CDR3 sequence (DNA): TGTGCCAGCAGCTCCCAGGGCTTTGGGGGGACTACCCCCGAGACTTACTACGAGCAGTACTTC.

This clone was observed once. The chain uses TRBV11-1 and TRBJ2-2, with D perhaps assigned TRBD1 or TRBD2 (5 bases each). From germline, CDR1 is SGHAT and CDR2 FQDESV (reference sequence). The V end was cut by 3 bases, the J end by 2 bases, with 22 bases between. The CDR3 contains 19 residues. CDR3 protein: CASSFIPPAGTVNTGELFF. The CDR3 DNA sequence: TGTGCCAGCAGCTTCATCCCCCCGGCCGGGACGGTTAACACCGGGGAGCTGTTTTTT. Variable domain in full (rest from reference TRBV11-1 and TRBJ2-2): EAEVAQSPRYKITEKSQAVAFWCDPISGHATLYWYRQILGQGPELLVQFQDESVVDDSQLPKDRFSAERLKGVDSTLKIQPAELGDSAMYLCASSFIPPAGTVNTGELFFGEGSRLTVL.

The chain combines TRBV5-3 with TRBJ1-2, with D possibly matching TRBD1 (5 bases). TRBV5-3 falls under the ORF class, with uncertain function. V was shortened by 0 bases and J by 4 bases, with 19 bases between the two germline ends. The CDR3 has 17 amino acids. CDR3 amino acids: CARSLVREGATSYGYTF. Here the CDR3 DNA reads TGTGCCAGAAGCTTGGTCAGGGAAGGCGCTACTAGCTATGGCTACACCTTC.

This clone was observed a single time. This sequence joins TRBV29-1 and TRBJ2-7; TRBD1 matches 11 bases. J was trimmed by 3 bases and V by 6 bases; bases with no gene match: 10. In germline, CDR1 is SQVTM, CDR2 ANQGSEA. The CDR3 loop spans 15 amino acids. CDR3 region: CSVEYTGTGGYEQYF. DNA of the CDR3: TGCAGCGTAGAATATACCGGGACAGGGGGCTACGAGCAGTACTTC.

This chain joins TRBV19 and TRBJ1-6, with 7 bases lining up with TRBD1. Germline V gene data show CDR1 as LNHDA and CDR2 as SQIVND (reference sequence). The CDR3 sequence is 15 residues long. Trimming at V came to 3 bases and at J to 8 bases, leaving 7 bases not matched to a gene. In nucleotides, the CDR3 is TGTGCCAGTAGTATCGAAGGGGGCGAGTATTCACCCCTCCACTTT. This translates into CASSIEGGEYSPLHF.

This clone was detected only a few times. J is TRBJ2-7 and V is TRBV11-2; tentative D call: TRBD2 (5 bases). The CDR3 has 13 amino acids. Trimming cost V 1 base and J 6 bases, with 10 bases left between them. The V gene's germline CDR1 is SGHAT and CDR2 FQNNGV. The CDR3: CASSLVTGIEQYF. In DNA form, the CDR3 reads TGTGCCAGCAGCTTAGTAACGGGGATCGAGCAGTACTTC.

The V call is TRBV2, the J call TRBJ1-1; D gene ambiguous. The CDR3 sequence is 13 residues long. The ends were cut back, 1 base at V and 3 bases at J, with 6 bases in the middle. CDR1 is SNHLY, CDR2 FYNNEI, per germline. The CDR3 DNA is TGTGCCAGCAGTGAAGGAGTTTACACTGAAGCTTTCTTT. This gives the protein CASSEGVYTEAFF.

Concerning this clone itself: Germline and junction disagree at one end, which may indicate a read error. The chain is built from TRBV7-8 and TRBJ2-7; D perhaps matches TRBD1 (6 bases). Germline V lookup: CDR1 SGHVS, CDR2 FQNEAQ. The CDR3 sequence is 15 residues long. The CDR3 DNA reads TGCGCCAGCAGCCAAGAGCGCCAGGGGTACGACGAGCAGTACTTC. Translating it yields CASSQERQGYDEQYF.

This chain links TRBV27 with TRBJ1-5; no clear D gene. V lost 3 bases to trimming and J lost 3 bases, with 12 bases between them. CDR3 length: 15 amino acids. Germline CDR1 and CDR2: MNHEY and SMNVEV (reference sequence). CDR3 in amino acids: CASSFEGSANQPQHF. CDR3 in DNA: TGTGCCAGCAGTTTCGAGGGTTCGGCCAATCAGCCCCAGCATTTT.